This passage covers 27 T cell receptor beta chains from one sample sequenced in a study of blood T cell repertoires in COVID-19. This table comes from immunoSEQ multiplex PCR, and its TCRdb copy is limited to in-frame clones, with some not included. This sample has over 80,000 clones, with 80% found just once. Sequenced input: peripheral blood. Receptors originate from a woman between 65 and 79 years old with acute or convalescent COVID-19.

The chain has TRBV30 and TRBJ2-7, with a weak D call TRBD1 (5 bases). The V gene lost 3 bases and the J gene lost 3 bases, with 9 bases spanning the gap. Germline V gene lookup returns CDR1 GTSNPN and CDR2 SVGIG (reference sequence). The CDR3 covers 12 residues. The DNA for the CDR3 is TGTGCCTGGAGCAGACAGATCTACGAGCAGTACTTC. Protein: CAWSRQIYEQYF.

This chain connects TRBV27 to TRBJ2-3; D ambiguous. The CDR3 consists of 15 residues. Trimming pared 2 bases from V and 2 bases from J, leaving 11 bases between. The germline V gene encodes CDR1 MNHEY and CDR2 SMNVEV (reference sequence). CDR3 in amino acids: CASSLLDPITDTQYF. The CDR3 DNA reads as TGTGCCAGCAGTTTACTAGATCCAATCACAGATACGCAGTATTTT.

This chain joins TRBV20-1 and TRBJ2-7; 10 bases are shared with TRBD2. CDR3 length: 15 amino acids. V was clipped by 3 bases and J by 3 bases; unmatched bases: 8. Germline-derived CDR1 and CDR2 are DFQATT and SNEGSKA (reference sequence). The CDR3 DNA reads as TGCAGTGCTAGTTTGGCGCTAGCGGGAGACTACGAGCAGTACTTC. This codes for CSASLALAGDYEQYF.

The rearrangement links TRBV28 to TRBJ1-2; 9 bases are a match to TRBD1. The CDR3 length is 18 residues. V was pared by 4 bases and J by 3 bases, with 15 bases of the junction left unmatched. CDR1 and CDR2 from the germline V gene are MDHEN and SYDVKM. CDR3: CASSSRLRDREPHYGYTF. DNA of the CDR3: TGTGCCAGCAGTTCCAGACTCCGGGACAGGGAGCCCCACTATGGCTACACCTTC.

The chain employs TRBV6-2 or TRBV6-3 and TRBJ2-7, with 7 bases lining up with TRBD2. Per the germline V gene, CDR1 is MNHEY and CDR2 is SVGEGT. This CDR3 has 16 amino acids. Losses at the gene ends were 2 bases for V and 5 bases for J; bases not matched to a gene: 12. The chain's CDR3 is CASSYQGGSALDEQYF. DNA for the CDR3: TGTGCCAGCAGTTACCAGGGCGGGAGTGCGCTTGACGAGCAGTACTTC.

The rearrangement links TRBV28 to TRBJ1-4, with D perhaps matching TRBD1 (6 bases). Trimming removed 4 bases from V and 13 bases from J, with 16 bases in between. The CDR3 has 13 residues. The V gene's germline CDR1 is MDHEN and CDR2 SYDVKM. For the CDR3, the DNA is TGTGCCAGCAGTTCCGTCGACAGGCGCCGACTGTTTTTT. Its protein product is CASSSVDRRRLFF.

V gene TRBV7-2 combines with J gene TRBJ2-1; TRBD2 matches at 10 bases. The V gene's germline CDR1 is SGHTA and CDR2 FQGNSA. The CDR3 length is 15 residues. The J segment lost 8 bases and the V segment lost 1 base, leaving 5 bases of the junction unmatched. The CDR3 coding sequence is TGTGCCAGCAGCTTAGATCCTAGCGGGGGCTATGAGCAGTTCTTC. This codes for CASSLDPSGGYEQFF.

As DNA, the CDR3 is TGTGCCAGCAGCTTATATGGGGACAGGGGGAACACTGAAGCTTTCTTT. Translating gives CASSLYGDRGNTEAFF. This sequence joins TRBV7-8 and TRBJ1-1; TRBD1 aligns across 10 bases. V lost 2 bases to trimming and J lost 1 base; unmatched junction nucleotides: 4. CDR3 size: 16 residues. The germline gives CDR1 SGHVS, CDR2 FQNEAQ.

The gene calls are TRBV19 and TRBJ2-5, with D possibly TRBD1 on 5 matching bases. The CDR3 sequence is 16 residues long. CDR1 and CDR2 (germline): LNHDA, SQIVND (reference sequence). Trimming took off 4 bases at V and 5 bases at J, with 20 bases between the two ends. CDR3 bases: TGTGCCAGTAGTACTGCCCATTCCCCCCAGGGTGAGACCCAGTACTTC. Amino acids: CASSTAHSPQGETQYF.

CDR3 residues: CASSVSPDRGEAFF. The CDR3 bases are TGTGCCAGCAGCGTTTCACCCGACAGGGGCGAAGCTTTCTTT. The rearrangement joins TRBV9 to TRBJ1-1; TRBD1 aligns across 8 bases. The CDR3 totals 14 residues. Germline CDR1 and CDR2: SGDLS and YYNGEE. V was clipped by 2 bases and J by 8 bases; unmatched bases: 8.

Regarding this clone: At one end the junction does not follow the germline gene, possibly because of a read error. The V gene is TRBV6-5, the J gene TRBJ2-7; 8 bases are a match to TRBD1. Germline CDR1 reads MNHEY; CDR2 reads SVGAGI. CDR3 size: 13 residues. The CDR3 reads CASRGTGSHEQYF. In DNA form, the CDR3 reads TGTGCCAGCAGGGGGACAGGCTCCCACGAGCAGTACTTC.

This chain uses TRBV4-1 with TRBJ1-4; D not certain. The germline gives CDR1 MGHRA, CDR2 YSYEKL. This CDR3 contains 15 residues. Deletions cut 4 bases from V and 4 bases from J, with 13 bases between. DNA for the CDR3: TGCGCCAGCAGCCTGATTAGCCGGAGTAATGAAAAACTGTTTTTT. Translating gives CASSLISRSNEKLFF.

The rearrangement joins TRBV5-1 to TRBJ2-1, with D perhaps TRBD2 (6 bases). This CDR3 has 16 amino acids. Germline loops: CDR1 SGHRS, CDR2 YFSETQ. With 0 bases removed from V and 10 bases from J, the gap between germline ends came to 20 bases. The CDR3 coding sequence is TGCGCCAGCAGCTTGGCCCTGGGGGAGGCCGGAGGGGAGCAGTTCTTC. It translates to CASSLALGEAGGEQFF.

The chain is built from TRBV5-1 and TRBJ1-1, with TRBD1 matching over 7 bases. The CDR3 sequence is 14 residues long. V lost 1 base to trimming and J lost 3 bases; unmatched junction nucleotides: 3. Germline values: CDR1 SGHRS, CDR2 YFSETQ. The CDR3 sequence is CASSLTGADTEAFF. DNA for the CDR3: TGCGCCAGCAGCTTGACAGGGGCTGACACTGAAGCTTTCTTT.

This clone appeared a single time. The chain joins TRBV28 to TRBJ2-7; perhaps TRBD2 as D (5 bases). The CDR3 runs 14 residues. V gave up 5 bases and J gave up 6 bases, with 17 bases separating them. Germline CDR1 MDHEN, CDR2 SYDVKM. The DNA for the CDR3 is TGTGCCAGCAGTGCCTTATCCGGGCGGGCCGAGCAGTACTTC. Protein sequence: CASSALSGRAEQYF.

The chain employs TRBV18 and TRBJ2-7; 9 bases agree with TRBD1. The CDR3 spans 15 residues. Germline V CDR1 and CDR2: KGHSH, LQKENI. The trim removed 0 bases at V and 4 bases at J, leaving 4 bases unmatched. The CDR3 is CASSPPGTGWYEQYF. The CDR3 nucleotides read TGTGCCAGCTCACCACCCGGGACAGGGTGGTACGAGCAGTACTTC.

The chain carries TRBV14 and TRBJ1-2; the match to TRBD1 covers 9 bases. Germline CDR1 SGHDN, CDR2 FVKESK. The CDR3 totals 15 residues. Losses at the gene ends were 2 bases for V and 3 bases for J; bases not matched to a gene: 4. CDR3 sequence reads: CASSQWDREDYGYTF. For the CDR3, the DNA is TGTGCCAGCAGCCAATGGGACAGGGAGGACTATGGCTACACCTTC.

The rearrangement links TRBV9 to TRBJ1-1; 8 nucleotides agree with TRBD1. V lost 4 bases and J lost 4; bases outside the gene matches: 15. The CDR3 runs 17 residues. Germline loops: CDR1 SGDLS, CDR2 YYNGEE. The DNA for the CDR3 is TGTGCCAGCAGCAGAGACAGGGGAGGTCGGTCTAGCACTGAAGCTTTCTTT. Translating gives CASSRDRGGRSSTEAFF.

The chain has TRBV5-4 and TRBJ2-2, with 7 bases lining up with TRBD2. In germline, CDR1 is SGHNT, CDR2 YYREEE (reference sequence). With V trimmed by 3 bases and J by 5 bases, 10 bases remained unmatched. CDR3 length: 16 residues. The CDR3 sequence: CASSWDPGGGTGELFF. The CDR3 DNA follows: TGTGCCAGCAGCTGGGACCCGGGGGGAGGGACCGGGGAGCTGTTTTTT.

The chain uses TRBV5-8 and TRBJ2-3; TRBD2 matches at 9 bases. J was trimmed by 4 bases and V by 0 bases; bases with no gene match: 3. The CDR3 contains 15 residues. Per germline, CDR1 SGHTS and CDR2 YDEGEE. The CDR3, as DNA: TGTGCCAGCAGCTTGGGAGCGGGAGGATCAGATACGCAGTATTTT. Translated: CASSLGAGGSDTQYF.

The chain links TRBV7-2 to TRBJ2-2, with 9 nucleotides matching TRBD2. This CDR3 spans 18 amino acids. J lost 1 base, V lost 0 bases, and 6 bases had no gene match. Germline V gives CDR1 SGHTA, CDR2 FQGNSA. Written as DNA, the CDR3 is TGTGCCAGCAGCTTAGCGTTCCTAGCGGGATTGAACACCGGGGAGCTGTTTTTT. It specifies CASSLAFLAGLNTGELFF.

The chain joins TRBV3-1 (or the pseudogene TRBV3-2) to TRBJ1-1; tentative D call: TRBD1 (6 bases). Between the trimmed V and J ends, which lost 1 base and 5 bases, there was a span of 14 bases. This CDR3 region has 15 residues. Germline V lookup: CDR1 LGHDT, CDR2 YNNKEL (reference sequence). The CDR3 sequence is CASSQARRGPTEAFF. CDR3 nucleotides: TGTGCCAGCAGCCAAGCGCGCAGGGGACCAACTGAAGCTTTCTTT.

The rearrangement joins TRBV6-2 or TRBV6-3 to TRBJ2-3, with 13 bases identical to TRBD2. Germline-derived CDR1 and CDR2 are MNHEY and SVGEGT. The V segment lost 5 bases and the J segment 6 bases; nucleotides outside the gene matches: 5. CDR3 length equals 15 residues. The CDR3 nucleotides read TGTGCCAGCAGTCGGACTAGCGGGAGATTGGATACGCAGTATTTT. This encodes CASSRTSGRLDTQYF.

The genes are TRBV2 and TRBJ1-2; 7 bases align to TRBD1. CDR1 is SNHLY and CDR2 is FYNNEI in the germline V gene. The CDR3 has 13 amino acids. V lost 0 bases to trimming and J lost 10 bases; unmatched junction nucleotides: 5. The CDR3 sequence is CASSEASGGDYTF. The DNA of the CDR3 is TGTGCCAGCAGTGAAGCGTCAGGGGGTGACTACACCTTC.

The table lists this clone with a count of one. One base away lies a much larger clone, so this may be a sequencing read error. As DNA, the CDR3 is TGTGTCAGTAGTGGCGGGAGGGCCAGGAATGAGCAGTTCTTC. Its protein product is CVSSGGRARNEQFF. This sequence joins TRBV19 and TRBJ2-1, with 9 positions matching TRBD2. The CDR3 loop spans 14 amino acids. Germline V lookup: CDR1 LNHDA, CDR2 SQIVND (reference sequence).

This chain uses TRBV28 with TRBJ2-1, with 8 bases aligning to TRBD1. From germline, CDR1 is MDHEN and CDR2 SYDVKM. After removal of 8 bases from V and 7 bases from J, the junction contained 13 bases not matched to a gene. The CDR3 is made up of 15 amino acids. CDR3 residues: CASGPPGGAGNEQFF. The CDR3, as DNA: TGTGCCAGCGGACCCCCAGGGGGCGCGGGGAATGAGCAGTTCTTC.

The gene calls are TRBV6-4 and TRBJ1-2; TRBD1 matches 8 bases. Trimming removed 7 bases from V and 8 bases from J; junction bases left unmatched: 15. Germline V gene lookup returns CDR1 MRHNA and CDR2 SNTAGT. This CDR3 has 15 amino acids. CDR3 nucleotide sequence: TGTGCCAGCATCCAGACTCATCCAGGGGGCGGCGGCTACACCTTC. Encoded protein: CASIQTHPGGGGYTF.